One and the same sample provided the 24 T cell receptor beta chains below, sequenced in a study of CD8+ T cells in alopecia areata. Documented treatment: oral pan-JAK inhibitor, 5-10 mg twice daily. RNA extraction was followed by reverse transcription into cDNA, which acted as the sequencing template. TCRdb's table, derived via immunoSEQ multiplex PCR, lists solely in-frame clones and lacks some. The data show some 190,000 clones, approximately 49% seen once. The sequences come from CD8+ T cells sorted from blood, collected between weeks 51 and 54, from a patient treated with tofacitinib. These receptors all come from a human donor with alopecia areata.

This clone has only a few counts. DNA of the CDR3: TGTGCCAGCAGACAGGGACTCTACAATGAGCAGTTCTTC. Translating gives CASRQGLYNEQFF. This chain links TRBV5-6 with TRBJ2-1; D assignment may be TRBD1 or TRBD2 (6 bases each). The CDR3 contains 13 residues. The V gene's germline CDR1 is SGHDT and CDR2 YYEEEE. V lost 5 bases, J lost 3 bases, and 9 bases lay in between.

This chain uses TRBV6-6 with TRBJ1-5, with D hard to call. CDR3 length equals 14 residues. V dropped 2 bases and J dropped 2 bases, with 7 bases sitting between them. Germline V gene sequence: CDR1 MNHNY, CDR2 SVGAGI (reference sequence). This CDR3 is CASSYPEGNQPQHF. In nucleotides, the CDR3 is TGTGCCAGCAGTTACCCTGAGGGCAATCAGCCCCAGCATTTT.

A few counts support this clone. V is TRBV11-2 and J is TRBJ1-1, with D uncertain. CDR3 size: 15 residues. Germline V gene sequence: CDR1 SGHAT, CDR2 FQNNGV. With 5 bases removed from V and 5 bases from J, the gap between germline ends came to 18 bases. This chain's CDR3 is CASSSRGRVWTEAFF. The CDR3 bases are TGTGCCAGCAGCAGTCGGGGTCGAGTGTGGACTGAAGCTTTCTTT.

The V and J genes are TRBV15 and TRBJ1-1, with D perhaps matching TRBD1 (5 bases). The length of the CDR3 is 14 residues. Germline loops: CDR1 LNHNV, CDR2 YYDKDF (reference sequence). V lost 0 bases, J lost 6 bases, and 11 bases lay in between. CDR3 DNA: TGTGCCACCAGCAGAGATTGGACATCGCCTGAAGCTTTCTTT. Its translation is CATSRDWTSPEAFF. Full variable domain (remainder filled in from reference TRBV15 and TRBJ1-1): DAMVIQNPRYQVTQFGKPVTLSCSQTLNHNVMYWYQQKSSQAPKLLFHYYDKDFNNEADTPDNFQSRRPNTSFCFLDIRSPGLGDTAMYLCATSRDWTSPEAFFGQGTRLTVV.

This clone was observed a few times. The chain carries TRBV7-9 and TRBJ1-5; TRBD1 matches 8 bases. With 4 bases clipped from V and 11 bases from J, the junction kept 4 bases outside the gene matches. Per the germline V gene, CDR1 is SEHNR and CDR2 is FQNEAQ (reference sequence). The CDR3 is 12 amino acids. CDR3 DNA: TGTGCCAGCAGCTCGGACAGGGTCGCCCAGCATTTT. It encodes CASSSDRVAQHF.

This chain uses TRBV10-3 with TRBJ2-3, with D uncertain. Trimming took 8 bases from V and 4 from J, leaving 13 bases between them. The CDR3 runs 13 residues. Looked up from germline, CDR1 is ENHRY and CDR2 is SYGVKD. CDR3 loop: CAIFDGVSDTQYF. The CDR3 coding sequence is TGTGCCATCTTCGATGGGGTGTCAGATACGCAGTATTTT.

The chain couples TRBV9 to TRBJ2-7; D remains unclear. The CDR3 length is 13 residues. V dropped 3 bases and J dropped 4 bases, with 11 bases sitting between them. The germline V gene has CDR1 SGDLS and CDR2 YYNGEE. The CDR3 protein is CASSGPPGYEQYF. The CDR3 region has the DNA TGTGCCAGCAGCGGACCGCCGGGTTACGAGCAGTACTTC.

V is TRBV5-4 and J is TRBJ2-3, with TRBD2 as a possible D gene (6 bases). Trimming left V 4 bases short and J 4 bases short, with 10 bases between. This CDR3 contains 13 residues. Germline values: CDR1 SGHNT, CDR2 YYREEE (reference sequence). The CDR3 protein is CASSPSVADTQYF. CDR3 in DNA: TGTGCCAGCAGCCCTAGCGTTGCAGATACGCAGTATTTT.

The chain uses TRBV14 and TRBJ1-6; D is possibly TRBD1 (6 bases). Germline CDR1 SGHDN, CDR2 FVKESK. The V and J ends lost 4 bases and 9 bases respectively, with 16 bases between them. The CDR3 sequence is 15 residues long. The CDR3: CASSLLQGATSPLHF. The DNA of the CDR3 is TGTGCCAGCAGCCTGCTACAGGGCGCTACTTCACCCCTCCACTTT.

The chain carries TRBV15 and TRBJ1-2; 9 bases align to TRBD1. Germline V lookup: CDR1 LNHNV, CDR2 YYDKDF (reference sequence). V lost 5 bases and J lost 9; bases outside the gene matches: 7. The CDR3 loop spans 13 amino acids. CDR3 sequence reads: CATSLGQGKSYTF. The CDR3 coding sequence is TGTGCCACCAGCCTGGGACAGGGAAAGAGCTACACCTTC.

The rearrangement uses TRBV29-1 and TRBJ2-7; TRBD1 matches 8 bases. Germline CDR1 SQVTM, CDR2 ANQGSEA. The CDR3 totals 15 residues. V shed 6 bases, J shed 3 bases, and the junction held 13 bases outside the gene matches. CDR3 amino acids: CSVSTGPGGLYEQYF. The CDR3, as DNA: TGCAGCGTCTCGACAGGGCCAGGGGGCCTCTACGAGCAGTACTTC.

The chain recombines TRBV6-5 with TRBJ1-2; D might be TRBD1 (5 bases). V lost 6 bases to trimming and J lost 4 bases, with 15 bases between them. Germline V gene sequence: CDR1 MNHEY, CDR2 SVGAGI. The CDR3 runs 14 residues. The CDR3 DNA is TGTGCCAGCAGGTTCCCGGGACTCAGCTATGGCTACACCTTC. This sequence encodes CASRFPGLSYGYTF.

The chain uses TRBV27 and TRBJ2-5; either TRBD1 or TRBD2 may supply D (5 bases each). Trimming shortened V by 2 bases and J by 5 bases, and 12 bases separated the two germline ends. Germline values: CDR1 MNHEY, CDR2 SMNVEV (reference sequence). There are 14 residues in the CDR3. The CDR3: CASSLQRGVETQYF. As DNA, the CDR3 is TGTGCCAGCAGTTTACAGAGGGGTGTGGAGACCCAGTACTTC.

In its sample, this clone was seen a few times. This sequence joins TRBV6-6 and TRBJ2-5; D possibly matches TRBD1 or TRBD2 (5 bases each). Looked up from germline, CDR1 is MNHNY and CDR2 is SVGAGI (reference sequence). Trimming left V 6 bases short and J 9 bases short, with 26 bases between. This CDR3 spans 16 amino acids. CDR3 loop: CASSPRDLLPEGAQYF. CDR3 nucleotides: TGTGCCAGCAGCCCCCGGGATCTTCTTCCCGAAGGGGCCCAGTACTTC.

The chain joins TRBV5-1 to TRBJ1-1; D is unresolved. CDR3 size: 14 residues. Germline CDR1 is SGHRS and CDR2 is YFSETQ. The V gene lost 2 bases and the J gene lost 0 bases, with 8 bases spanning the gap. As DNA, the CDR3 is TGCGCCAGCAGCTTCGGCCGACTGAACACTGAAGCTTTCTTT. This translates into CASSFGRLNTEAFF.

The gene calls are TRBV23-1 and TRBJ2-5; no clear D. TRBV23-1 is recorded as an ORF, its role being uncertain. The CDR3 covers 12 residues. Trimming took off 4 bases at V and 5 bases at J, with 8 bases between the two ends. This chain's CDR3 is CASSRPHETQYF. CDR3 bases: TGCGCCAGCAGTCGACCACACGAGACCCAGTACTTC.

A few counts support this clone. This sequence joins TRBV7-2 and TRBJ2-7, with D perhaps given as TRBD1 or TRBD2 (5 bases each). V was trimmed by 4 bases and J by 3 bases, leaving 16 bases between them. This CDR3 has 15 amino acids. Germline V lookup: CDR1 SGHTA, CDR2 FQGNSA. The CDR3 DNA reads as TGTGCCAGCAGCTCGGGTGGGGGATTGGGCTACGAGCAGTACTTC. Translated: CASSSGGGLGYEQYF.

The CDR3, as DNA: TGTGCCAGCAGCTCTCCGACCGGGACAGGGGATCCCTACGAGCAGTACTTC. It encodes CASSSPTGTGDPYEQYF. The chain joins TRBV13 to TRBJ2-7; 10 bases match TRBD1. Per the germline V gene, CDR1 is PRHDT and CDR2 is FYEKMQ (reference sequence). The V gene end was trimmed by 4 bases and the J gene end by 2 bases; junction bases not matched to a gene: 11. The CDR3 length is 17 residues.

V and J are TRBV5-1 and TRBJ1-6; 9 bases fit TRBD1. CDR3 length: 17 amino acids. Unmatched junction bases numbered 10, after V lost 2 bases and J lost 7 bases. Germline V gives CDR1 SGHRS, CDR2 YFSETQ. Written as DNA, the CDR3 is TGCGCCAGCAGCTTCGGGACAGGGAACCTTTGGAATTCACCCCTCCACTTT. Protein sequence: CASSFGTGNLWNSPLHF.

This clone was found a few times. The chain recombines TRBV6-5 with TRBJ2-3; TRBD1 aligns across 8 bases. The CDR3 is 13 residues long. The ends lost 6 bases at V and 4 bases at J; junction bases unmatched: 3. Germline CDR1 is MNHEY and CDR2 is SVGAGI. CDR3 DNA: TGTGCCAGCAGCGCAGGGGGCTCAGATACGCAGTATTTT. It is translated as CASSAGGSDTQYF.

Here the CDR3 reads CASGLVLGSQPTDTQYF. CDR3 nucleotide sequence: TGTGCTAGTGGTTTGGTACTGGGTTCCCAACCCACAGATACGCAGTATTTT. J is TRBJ2-3 and V is TRBV12-5; D ambiguous. Germline CDR1 is LGHNT and CDR2 is FRNRAP. V lost 0 bases and J lost 2, with 15 bases in between. This CDR3 spans 17 amino acids. The full variable domain, with the rest looked up from reference TRBV12-5 and TRBJ2-3, is DARVTQTPRHKVTEMGQEVTMRCQPILGHNTVFWYRQTMMQGLELLAYFRNRAPLDDSGMPKDRFSAEMPDATLATLKIQPSEPRDSAVYFCASGLVLGSQPTDTQYFGPGTRLTVL.

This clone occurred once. The CDR3 region is CASSVPGYEQYF. The CDR3 region has the DNA TGTGCCAGCTCGGTCCCGGGCTACGAGCAGTACTTC. The rearrangement joins TRBV27 to TRBJ2-5; D is unresolved. The tail of the sequence fits TRBJ2-7 better, so the J call may be wrong. From germline, CDR1 is MNHEY and CDR2 SMNVEV (reference sequence). CDR3 length equals 12 residues.

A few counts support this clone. CDR3 coding DNA: TGTGCCAGCAGCTTAAGGGGCCAGGAGACCCAGTACTTC. It translates to CASSLRGQETQYF. The chain employs TRBV7-2 and TRBJ2-5, with D possibly being TRBD1 (5 bases). The CDR3 has 13 residues. V gave up 2 bases and J gave up 5 bases, with 9 bases separating them. Germline V CDR1 and CDR2: SGHTA, FQGNSA.

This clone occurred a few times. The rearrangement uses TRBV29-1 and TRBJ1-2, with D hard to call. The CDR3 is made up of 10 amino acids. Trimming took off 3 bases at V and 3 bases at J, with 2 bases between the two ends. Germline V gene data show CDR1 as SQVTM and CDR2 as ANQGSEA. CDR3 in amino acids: CSVEDYGYTF. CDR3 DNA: TGCAGCGTTGAGGACTATGGCTACACCTTC. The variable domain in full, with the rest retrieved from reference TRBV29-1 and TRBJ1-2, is SAVISQKPSRDICQRGTSLTIQCQVDSQVTMMFWYRQQPGQSLTLIATANQGSEATYESGFVIDKFPISRPNLTFSTLTVSNMSPEDSSIYLCSVEDYGYTFGSGTRLTVV.